This TCR beta chain is from a study of blood T cell repertoires in COVID-19. For the study at large: There were acute and convalescent COVID-19 samples, and they came from the United States, Italy and Spain. Sources were T cells, B-cell-depleted T cells, or PBMCs; the material itself was cDNA or gDNA.

As originally analysed: Researchers report that nucleated cell counts were estimated from reference gene primer amplification. Some clones are missing from TCRdb's copy, which holds only in-frame ones; the method was immunoSEQ multiplex PCR. That table supplies the V and J calls and clone size; D and trimming were determined from the DNA. The sample yields 150,000 to 200,000 clones, roughly 87% seen once. The CDR3 totals 20 residues. Trimming removed 6 bases from V and 0 bases from J; junction bases left unmatched: 21. Germline V gene lookup returns CDR1 MDHEN and CDR2 SYDVKM. The genes are TRBV28 and TRBJ2-7; TRBD2 matches 9 bases. Material: peripheral blood. The clonotype was recovered from a man between 18 and 29 years old who had recovered from COVID-19. CDR3 coding DNA: TGTGCCAGCAGCCGCGGGCTAGCGGGAAGATTGGGTTTCAGCTCCTACGAGCAGTACTTC. Translated: CASSRGLAGRLGFSSYEQYF.